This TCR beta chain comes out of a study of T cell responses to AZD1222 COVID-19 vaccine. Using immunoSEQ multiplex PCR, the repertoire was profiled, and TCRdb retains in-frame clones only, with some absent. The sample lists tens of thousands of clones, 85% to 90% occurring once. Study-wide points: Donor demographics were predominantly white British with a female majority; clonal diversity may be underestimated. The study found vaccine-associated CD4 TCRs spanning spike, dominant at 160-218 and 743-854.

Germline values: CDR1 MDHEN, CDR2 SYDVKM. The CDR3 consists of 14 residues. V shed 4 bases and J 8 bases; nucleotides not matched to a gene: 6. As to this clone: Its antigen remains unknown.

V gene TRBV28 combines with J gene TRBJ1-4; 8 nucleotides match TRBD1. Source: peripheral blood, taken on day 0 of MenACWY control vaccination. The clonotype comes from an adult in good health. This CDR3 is CASSYQGAGEKLFF. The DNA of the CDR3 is TGTGCCAGCAGTTACCAGGGGGCAGGGGAAAAACTGTTTTTT.